What follows are 8 T cell receptor beta chains derived from one specimen sequenced in a study of cytomegalovirus exposure and HLA in healthy donors. Use of 60 Vbeta and 13 Jbeta primers characterized the PCR. Sequencing was performed with immunoSEQ multiplex PCR; in TCRdb, only in-frame clones are kept and a portion is missing. Of around 160,000 clones in the sample, 70% to 80% were seen once. Input material: PBMCs. These receptors were taken from a male donor in good health and CMV-seronegative.

This clone was seen a single time. This chain links TRBV28 with TRBJ1-1, with D maybe TRBD1 (6 bases). Trimming removed 8 bases from V and 0 bases from J, with 10 bases in between. This CDR3 has 13 amino acids. The germline V gene encodes CDR1 MDHEN and CDR2 SYDVKM. The CDR3 is CASDGQMNTEAFF. CDR3 in DNA: TGTGCCAGCGATGGACAGATGAACACTGAAGCTTTCTTT. Filled out from reference TRBV28 and TRBJ1-1, the complete variable domain reads DVKVTQSSRYLVKRTGEKVFLECVQDMDHENMFWYRQDPGLGLRLIYFSYDVKMKEKGDIPEGYSVSREKKERFSLILESASTNQTSMYLCASDGQMNTEAFFGQGTRLTVV.

This rearrangement joins TRBV11-1 to TRBJ2-7; D is ambiguous. V gave up 1 base and J gave up 4 bases, with 8 bases separating them. Germline V gives CDR1 SGHAT, CDR2 FQDESV (reference sequence). This CDR3 spans 13 amino acids. The CDR3 sequence is CASSLGLEYEQYF. The CDR3 nucleotides are TGTGCCAGCAGCTTAGGGCTAGAATACGAGCAGTACTTC. The complete variable domain, with remaining parts taken from reference TRBV11-1 and TRBJ2-7, reads EAEVAQSPRYKITEKSQAVAFWCDPISGHATLYWYRQILGQGPELLVQFQDESVVDDSQLPKDRFSAERLKGVDSTLKIQPAELGDSAMYLCASSLGLEYEQYFGPGTRLTVT.

A few counts support this clone. The CDR3 DNA sequence: TGCGCCAGCAGCATCGGGACAGTTCCCATTGTTTACAATGAGCAGTTCTTC. Amino acid sequence: CASSIGTVPIVYNEQFF. This chain links TRBV5-1 with TRBJ2-1; 7 bases match TRBD1. The germline V gene has CDR1 SGHRS and CDR2 YFSETQ. The CDR3 is 17 amino acids. V shed 4 bases and J 4 bases; nucleotides not matched to a gene: 14.

This clone was counted between two and nine times. The chain uses TRBV9 and TRBJ2-3; 9 bases agree with TRBD1. Germline values: CDR1 SGDLS, CDR2 YYNGEE. Trimming removed 4 bases from V and 1 base from J; junction bases left unmatched: 4. CDR3 length: 15 residues. DNA for the CDR3: TGTGCCAGCAGCCCACGGACAGGGGGCACAGATACGCAGTATTTT. This translates into CASSPRTGGTDTQYF.

The V and J genes are TRBV5-1 and TRBJ2-7; 7 bases map to TRBD1. J was trimmed by 6 bases and V by 2 bases; bases with no gene match: 8. This CDR3 comprises 14 residues. Germline V gives CDR1 SGHRS, CDR2 YFSETQ. As DNA, the CDR3 is TGCGCCAGCAGCTTTACCGGGACAGTCGTCGAGCAGTACTTC. Encoded protein: CASSFTGTVVEQYF.

Only one count was recorded for this clone. The genes are TRBV4-3 and TRBJ2-7, with TRBD1 as a possible D gene (7 bases). Germline V gene data show CDR1 as LGHNA and CDR2 as YSLEER. The CDR3 contains 15 residues. V lost 1 base, J lost 3 bases, and 13 bases lay in between. CDR3 region: CASSQVPQGGYEQYF. The CDR3 DNA reads as TGCGCCAGCAGCCAAGTCCCTCAGGGGGGCTACGAGCAGTACTTC.

The gene calls are TRBV2 and TRBJ2-5, with D perhaps TRBD1 (6 bases). V dropped 7 bases and J dropped 5 bases, with 23 bases sitting between them. The germline gives CDR1 SNHLY, CDR2 FYNNEI. This CDR3 spans 16 amino acids. CDR3 residues: CASTRMEERGFETQYF. CDR3 coding DNA: TGTGCCAGCACCAGAATGGAGGAGAGGGGGTTTGAGACCCAGTACTTC. Based on the CDR3 plus reference TRBV2 and TRBJ2-5, the full variable domain is EPEVTQTPSHQVTQMGQEVILRCVPISNHLYFYWYRQILGQKVEFLVSFYNNEISEKSEIFDDQFSVERPDGSNFTLKIRSTKLEDSAMYFCASTRMEERGFETQYFGPGTRLLVL.

This clone occurred once. The chain has TRBV28 and TRBJ2-5; TRBD1 matches at 8 bases. J lost 4 bases, V lost 4 bases, and 8 bases had no gene match. Germline V gene lookup returns CDR1 MDHEN and CDR2 SYDVKM. There are 15 residues in the CDR3. CDR3 region: CASSSDRGLLETQYF. As DNA, the CDR3 is TGTGCCAGCAGTTCCGACAGGGGCTTGTTAGAGACCCAGTACTTC.